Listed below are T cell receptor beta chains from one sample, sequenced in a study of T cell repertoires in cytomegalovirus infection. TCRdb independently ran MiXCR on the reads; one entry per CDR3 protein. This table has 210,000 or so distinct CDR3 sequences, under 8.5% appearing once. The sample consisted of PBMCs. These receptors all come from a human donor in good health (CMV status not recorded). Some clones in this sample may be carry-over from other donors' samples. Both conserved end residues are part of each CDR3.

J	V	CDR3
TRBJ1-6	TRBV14	CASSHEAGVNSPLHF
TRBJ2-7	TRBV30	CAWSATGTYEQYF
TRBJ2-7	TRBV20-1	CSALTGQSYEQYF
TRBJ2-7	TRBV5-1	CASSPGRGGIDEQYF
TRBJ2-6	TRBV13	CASSLKGSGSNVLTF
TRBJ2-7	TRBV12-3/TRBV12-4	CASSLGGDRLYEQYF
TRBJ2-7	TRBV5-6	CASSGLGVEIYEQYF
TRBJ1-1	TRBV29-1	CSVATRDRGNTEAFF
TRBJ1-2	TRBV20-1	CSARVGHITDGYTF
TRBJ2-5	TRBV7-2	CASRTSGGVETQYF
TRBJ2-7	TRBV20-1	CSARAVRDEQYF
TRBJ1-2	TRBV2	CASSGSRGSWYGYTF
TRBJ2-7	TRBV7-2	CASSLVYGYEYEQYF
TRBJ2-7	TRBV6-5	CASSFLRTGIPYEQYF
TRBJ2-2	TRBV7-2	CASSRRTSGGPGTGELFF
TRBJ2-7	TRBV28	CASSLPSGVTYEQYF
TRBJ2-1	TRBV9	CASSVAGTDEQFF
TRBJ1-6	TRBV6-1	CASSPIGNSPLHF
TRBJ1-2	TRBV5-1	CASSLETGVTGYTF
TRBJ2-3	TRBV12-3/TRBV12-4	CASSWTGPQDTQYF
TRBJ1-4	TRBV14	CASSQERGGSSTNEKLFF
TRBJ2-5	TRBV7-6	CASSLVTGETQYF
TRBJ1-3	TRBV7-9	CASSLAGAQQNTIYF
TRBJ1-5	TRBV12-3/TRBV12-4	CASSVTGDANQPQHF
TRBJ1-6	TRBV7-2	CASSLGGAKGNSPLHF
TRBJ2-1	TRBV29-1	CSVAAALMAEQFF
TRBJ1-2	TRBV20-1	CSAIRDGRSHGYTF
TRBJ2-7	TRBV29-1	CSVGQFTYEQYF
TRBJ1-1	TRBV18	CASSQTGHPNTEAFF
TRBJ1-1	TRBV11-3	CASSTTANTEAFF
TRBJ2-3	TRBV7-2	CASSPYAAADTQYF
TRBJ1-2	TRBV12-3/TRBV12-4	CASSLTEAGGGYTF
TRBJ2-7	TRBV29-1	CSVADRVINEQYF
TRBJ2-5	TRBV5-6	CASRVSGGAKETQYF
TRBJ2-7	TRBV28	CASSPGTASYEQYF
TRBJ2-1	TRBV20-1	CSAIFAVANEQFF
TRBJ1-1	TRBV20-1	CSAQAGGTEAFF
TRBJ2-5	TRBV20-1	CSANTGTSPPETQYF
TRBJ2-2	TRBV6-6	CASKGQKGTGELFF
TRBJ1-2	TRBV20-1	CSARGRRGQSLNYGYTF
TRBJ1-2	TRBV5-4	CASSLGQKNYGYTF
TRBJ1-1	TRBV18	CASSPTGGAEAFF
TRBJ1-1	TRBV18	CASSPWAGQENTEAFF
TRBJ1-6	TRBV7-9	CASSGVVDNSPLHF
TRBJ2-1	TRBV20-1	CSAIFLSGGKNEQFF
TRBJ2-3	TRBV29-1	CSVGSETGGSDTQYF
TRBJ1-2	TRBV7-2	CASSLLRTGVRGYTF
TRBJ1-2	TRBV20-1	CSAAGTEYGYTF
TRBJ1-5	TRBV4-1	CASSTTGRNQPQHF
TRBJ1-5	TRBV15	CATSRAGYDQPQHF
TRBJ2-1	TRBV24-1	CATSDSAILGDEQFF
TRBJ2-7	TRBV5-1	CASSMDPSSYEQYF
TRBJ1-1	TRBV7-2	CASSLVRANTEAFF
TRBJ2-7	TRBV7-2	CASSLEGPGEQYF